The present entry profiles one T cell receptor (beta chain) with its context. What it binds is unknown. The sequence runs out 3 residues before the end of the CDR3; the remainder is reconstructed from the germline J gene. This entry is derived from a study of T cell clonality in common variable immunodeficiency. Study-wide results and caveats: Compared with controls, CVID subjects had fewer shared TCRbeta clones. Reportedly, TCR beta sequences from common variable immunodeficiency showed fewer deletions and N-nucleotide insertions. TCRbeta clonality was increased in CVID versus healthy controls.

TCRdb's table, derived via immunoSEQ multiplex PCR, lists solely in-frame clones and lacks some. The sample offers tens of thousands of clones and no singletons, the top ten holding around 3%. The CDR3 runs 13 residues. Looked up from germline, CDR1 is SGHAT and CDR2 is FQNNGV. Reduced serum IgG, IgA and/or IgM plus specific antibody deficiency defined CVID. CVID subjects were neither ill nor on immunomodulatory or immunosuppressive medication at sampling. This chain connects TRBV11-2 to TRBJ1-1, with TRBD1 identical over 7 bases. This receptor was obtained from a human donor with common variable immunodeficiency. The sequencing input was peripheral blood mononuclear cells. Incomplete CDR3 DNA: TGTGCCAGCAGCTTAGGGACAGGCTTAGAA. It translates to CASSLGTGLE. The whole CDR3 sequence is CASSLGTGLEAFF. Full variable domain (remainder filled in from reference TRBV11-2 and TRBJ1-1): EAGVAQSPRYKIIEKRQSVAFWCNPISGHATLYWYQQILGQGPKLLIQFQNNGVVDDSQLPKDRFSAERLKGVDSTLKIQPAKLEDSAVYLCASSLGTGLEAFFGQGTRLTVV.